The 23 T cell receptor beta chains reported below all come from one sample, sequenced in a study of T-cell reconstitution after alpha-beta-depleted transplantation in children. Molecular barcoding with unique molecular identifiers was used for the TCRbeta library. MiXCR, run by TCRdb on the PCR reads, gives a single entry per CDR3 protein. The table has some 6,000 distinct CDR3 sequences, 16% seen once. Sequencing was performed on PBMCs, mostly from graft donor cells, taken 60 days after TCRalphabeta/CD19-depleted stem cell transplant. Source of these receptors: a male patient younger than 18 who had a stem cell transplant for acute myeloid leukemia, so the T cells may come from the graft donor.

Relative to its sample, this clonotype is medium-sized. This sequence joins TRBV7-8 and TRBJ2-3; the D gene could be TRBD1 or TRBD2 (5 bases each). The germline CDR1 and CDR2 sequences are SGHVS and FQNEAQ. CDR3 length: 15 amino acids. V dropped 1 base and J dropped 2 bases, with 10 bases sitting between them. The DNA of the CDR3 is TGTGCCAGCAGCTTAGACTCCGGGACCACAGATACGCAGTATTTT. Translation gives CASSLDSGTTDTQYF.

The chain couples TRBV6-6 to TRBJ2-7, with a tentative D call TRBD2 (5 bases). The CDR3 totals 11 residues. CDR1 and CDR2 (germline): MNHNY, SVGAGI (reference sequence). The germline V and J ends were trimmed by 7 bases and 3 bases, with 7 bases remaining between them. Written as DNA, the CDR3 is TGTGCCAGCAACCGGGACTACGAGCAGTACTTC. This translates into CASNRDYEQYF.

This clonotype was recorded a few times. The rearrangement uses TRBV28 and TRBJ2-4; 7 bases line up with TRBD2. Trimming removed 7 bases from V and 1 base from J; junction bases left unmatched: 10. The CDR3 has 16 residues. Germline CDR1 MDHEN, CDR2 SYDVKM. The CDR3 spells CASKSSREPAKNIQYF. CDR3 DNA: TGTGCCAGCAAGTCTTCGCGGGAGCCGGCCAAAAACATTCAGTACTTC. The full variable domain, with the rest looked up from reference TRBV28 and TRBJ2-4, is DVKVTQSSRYLVKRTGEKVFLECVQDMDHENMFWYRQDPGLGLRLIYFSYDVKMKEKGDIPEGYSVSREKKERFSLILESASTNQTSMYLCASKSSREPAKNIQYFGAGTRLSVL.

This clonotype was seen just once. The J gene is TRBJ2-3, the V gene TRBV3-1; D ambiguous. The CDR3 runs to 13 residues. CDR1 is LGHDT and CDR2 is YNNKEL in the germline V gene (reference sequence). V lost 0 bases to trimming and J lost 5 bases, with 6 bases between them. This chain's CDR3 is CASSQEGVDTQYF. The CDR3 bases are TGTGCCAGCAGCCAAGAAGGAGTAGATACGCAGTATTTT.

This clonotype was seen a handful of times. The chain employs TRBV12-3 or TRBV12-4 and TRBJ2-2; D remains unclear. The V and J ends lost 5 bases and 4 bases respectively, with 14 bases between them. The CDR3 contains 15 residues. The CDR3 DNA follows: TGTGCCAGCAGTCCCCACGGACCGCTCACCGGGGAGCTGTTTTTT. This sequence encodes CASSPHGPLTGELFF.

This clonotype appeared a few times. The V call is TRBV7-9, the J call TRBJ1-2, with D tentatively TRBD1 (5 bases). Germline CDR1 is SEHNR and CDR2 is FQNEAQ (reference sequence). The CDR3 runs to 14 residues. Trimming took 1 base from V and 6 from J, leaving 12 bases between them. For the CDR3, the DNA is TGTGCCAGCAGCTTAGACTTTCCGGGGCATGGCTACACCTTC. Its protein is CASSLDFPGHGYTF.

This clonotype was seen only a few times. V gene TRBV2 combines with J gene TRBJ2-1; D not resolved. The V end was cut by 4 bases, the J end by 8 bases, with 6 bases between. This CDR3 contains 11 residues. Germline V gene lookup returns CDR1 SNHLY and CDR2 FYNNEI. CDR3 in DNA: TGTGCCAGCAGTGTTTCCCATGAGCAGTTCTTC. It encodes CASSVSHEQFF.

Concerning this clonotype itself: A read error may account for a junction end that differs from germline. The rearrangement uses TRBV20-1 and TRBJ2-7; 9 positions agree with TRBD2. Germline V gene lookup returns CDR1 DFQATT and CDR2 SNEGSKA (reference sequence). The CDR3 contains 15 residues. This CDR3 reads CSANQRLADSYDQYF. In DNA, the CDR3 is TGCAGTGCTAACCAAAGACTAGCGGACTCCTACGATCAGTACTTC.

The gene calls are TRBV19 and TRBJ1-1; D gene uncertain. The germline CDR1 and CDR2 sequences are LNHDA and SQIVND (reference sequence). With 6 bases removed from V and 5 bases from J, the gap between germline ends came to 13 bases. This CDR3 is built from 13 residues. CDR3 coding DNA: TGTGCCAGTAGCCCCGGGGTCGGAACTGAAGCTTTCTTT. Protein: CASSPGVGTEAFF.

This chain uses TRBV11-1 with TRBJ2-7, with TRBD2 matching 8 bases. J lost 3 bases, V lost 6 bases, and 25 bases had no gene match. The germline V gene has CDR1 SGHAT and CDR2 FQDESV (reference sequence). CDR3 length equals 20 residues. The CDR3 region is CASSRRGGKALTKTNYEQYF. In DNA form, the CDR3 reads TGTGCCAGCAGTCGCCGGGGGGGGAAGGCCCTAACCAAAACAAACTACGAGCAGTACTTC. The variable domain in full, completed from reference TRBV11-1 and TRBJ2-7, reads EAEVAQSPRYKITEKSQAVAFWCDPISGHATLYWYRQILGQGPELLVQFQDESVVDDSQLPKDRFSAERLKGVDSTLKIQPAELGDSAMYLCASSRRGGKALTKTNYEQYFGPGTRLTVT.

The chain joins TRBV20-1 to TRBJ2-7; D possibly corresponds to TRBD1 (6 bases). The CDR3 is made up of 12 amino acids. The germline gives CDR1 DFQATT, CDR2 SNEGSKA (reference sequence). V was cut by 5 bases and J by 3 bases, with 11 bases left in between. CDR3 protein: CSAGQGYYEQYV. The CDR3 DNA reads TGCAGTGCTGGGCAGGGGTACTACGAGCAGTACGTC.

Sample share makes this clonotype medium-sized. J is TRBJ2-7 and V is TRBV29-1, with a weak D call TRBD1 (6 bases). Germline V CDR1 and CDR2: SQVTM, ANQGSEA. Trimming took 6 bases from V and 2 from J, leaving 8 bases between them. CDR3 length: 11 amino acids. The CDR3 DNA reads TGCAGCGTCGGGACAACCTACGAGCAGTACTTC. It yields the protein CSVGTTYEQYF.

This clonotype is termed medium-sized. The CDR3: CASHTTGTNQPQHF. The DNA of the CDR3 is TGTGCCAGCCACACGACAGGGACAAATCAGCCCCAGCATTTT. The chain is built from TRBV12-3 or TRBV12-4 and TRBJ1-5; 7 positions match TRBD1. The CDR3 is 14 residues long. V lost 8 bases and J lost 4; bases outside the gene matches: 8.

This chain's CDR3 is CASSPVDRRYTEAFF. CDR3 nucleotide sequence: TGTGCCAGCAGTCCCGTCGACAGGAGGTACACTGAAGCTTTCTTT. V is TRBV28 and J is TRBJ1-1; perhaps TRBD1 as D (6 bases). The length of the CDR3 is 15 residues. Between the trimmed V and J ends, which lost 5 bases and 3 bases, there was a span of 16 bases. Germline-derived CDR1 and CDR2 are MDHEN and SYDVKM.

The chain recombines TRBV3-1 with TRBJ2-4; D perhaps matches TRBD2 (6 bases). Per the germline V gene, CDR1 is LGHDT and CDR2 is YNNKEL (reference sequence). This CDR3 spans 18 amino acids. V gave up 0 bases and J gave up 1 base, with 16 bases separating them. Here the CDR3 DNA reads TGTGCCAGCAGCCAAGAGCGGCCGGGGGTTGGCGCCAAAAACATTCAGTACTTC. Translated: CASSQERPGVGAKNIQYF. The variable domain in full, with the rest retrieved from reference TRBV3-1 and TRBJ2-4, is DTAVSQTPKYLVTQMGNDKSIKCEQNLGHDTMYWYKQDSKKFLKIMFSYNNKELIINETVPNRFSPKSPDKAHLNLHINSLELGDSAVYFCASSQERPGVGAKNIQYFGAGTRLSVL.

In its sample, this clonotype is medium-sized (0.01 to 0.1%). The chain recombines TRBV29-1 with TRBJ2-2; D is unresolved. The CDR3 spans 13 residues. Per germline, CDR1 SQVTM and CDR2 ANQGSEA. V was pared by 6 bases and J by 4 bases, with 12 bases between. DNA of the CDR3: TGCAGCGTCGATAAAGAGGTCACCGGGGAGCTGTTTTTT. Translation gives CSVDKEVTGELFF.

This clonotype is medium-sized within its sample. V usage is TRBV4-2 and J usage is TRBJ2-1; D gene uncertain. Germline CDR1 is LGHNA and CDR2 is YNFKEQ. This CDR3 is built from 12 residues. Trimming shortened V by 0 bases and J by 13 bases, and 10 bases separated the two germline ends. For the CDR3, the DNA is TGTGCCAGCAGCCAAGATGGTAGGCTTCAGTTCTTC. Amino acids: CASSQDGRLQFF.

With respect to this clonotype: A much larger clone is a single base away; this may be a read error. The CDR3 DNA sequence: TGTGCCAGCAGTTTACAGGGCTGGGTGGCTTCCTACGAGCAGTACTTC. It codes for CASSLQGWVASYEQYF. V and J are TRBV12-3 or TRBV12-4 and TRBJ2-7; D perhaps matches TRBD1 (5 bases). This CDR3 comprises 16 residues. Trimming left V 2 bases short and J 1 base short, with 15 bases between.

This clonotype is deemed large. The V call is TRBV10-3, the J call TRBJ2-3; D not certain. The CDR3 length is 12 residues. Trimming took 4 bases from V and 4 from J, leaving 6 bases between them. Germline-derived CDR1 and CDR2 are ENHRY and SYGVKD. The CDR3: CAISADSDTQYF. CDR3 sequence (DNA): TGTGCCATCAGTGCTGACTCAGATACGCAGTATTTT.

This chain joins TRBV27 and TRBJ2-3, with a weak D call TRBD2 (7 bases). The length of the CDR3 is 17 residues. Trimming removed 4 bases from V and 4 bases from J, with 21 bases in between. The germline CDR1 and CDR2 sequences are MNHEY and SMNVEV (reference sequence). This chain's CDR3 is CASSSYNSVGGPDTQYF. CDR3 DNA sequence: TGTGCCAGCAGTTCATACAACAGCGTGGGGGGGCCAGATACGCAGTATTTT.

The V gene is TRBV11-2, the J gene TRBJ2-2, with 14 positions matching TRBD2. The CDR3 is 17 residues long. V dropped 2 bases and J dropped 6; count of bases not matched to a gene: 5. Germline CDR1 and CDR2: SGHAT and FQNNGV. The CDR3, as DNA: TGTGCCAGCAGCTTAAGGACTAGCGGGAGGAGGGCCGGGGAGCTGTTTTTT. Protein sequence: CASSLRTSGRRAGELFF.

This sequence joins TRBV7-9 and TRBJ2-1; unclear D gene. The CDR3 extends over 15 amino acids. CDR1 and CDR2 from the germline V gene are SEHNR and FQNEAQ (reference sequence). The V end lost 5 bases, the J end lost 4 bases, and 15 bases lay between the germline ends. The CDR3 here is CASSQLLQLYNEQFF. In nucleotides, the CDR3 is TGTGCCAGCAGCCAACTCCTCCAATTGTACAATGAGCAGTTCTTC.

This clonotype is judged medium-sized (0.01 to 0.1%). The rearrangement links TRBV29-1 to TRBJ2-3, with D uncertain. Germline assignment: CDR1 SQVTM and CDR2 ANQGSEA. The CDR3 spans 14 residues. V was clipped by 2 bases and J by 4 bases, with 13 bases between them. The CDR3 DNA is TGCAGCGTTGAACAATACCAAGTCCCAGATACGCAGTATTTT. It is translated as CSVEQYQVPDTQYF.